What follows describes a single T cell receptor beta chain. What antigen it recognizes has not been identified. No quality values exist for individual bases; no much larger clone is one base distant. These data originate in a study of technical replicates of blood from a few donors (dated 2017 in TCRdb). The library was built by means of the immunoSEQ multiplex PCR assay. TCRdb retrieved this table from immuneACCESS and kept in-frame rearrangements only. Not all clones are present; in checked studies, unresolved V genes account for under half, and no reason is known for the remainder. Counted in this sample were 70,000 or so clones; 91% of them appeared once. The ten largest make up 0.35% to 0.4% of the sample. V ends up 5 bases short and J 4 bases short, with an unmatched junction base count of 4. The CDR3 holds 14 amino acids from the cysteine to the phenylalanine. Of the read, only the CDR3 DNA is kept; its 42 bases are in frame from base 1. Looking up the germline V gene yields CDR1 MNHEY and CDR2 SVGAGI.

The sequence derives from a human donor in good health. Some clones in this sample may be carry-over from other donors' samples. The sequencing sample was made of T cells isolated from PBMCs. The rearranged segments are TRBV6-5 and TRBJ2-3, with 9 bases aligning to TRBD1. The DNA reads TGTGCCAGCAGTAGGACAGGGGTGCCAGATACGCAGTATTTT. This gives the protein CASSRTGVPDTQYF.